The entry below gives a single T cell receptor (beta chain) sequence along with its context. Its matching antigen is unknown. This sample is part of a study of OX40 agonist ivuxolimab in advanced cancers. Whole-study context: Patients enrolled in dose escalation were diagnosed with hepatocellular carcinoma, melanoma, renal cell or head and neck cancer. Males comprised 82.7% of the group, whose mean age was 60 years (range 23 to 79).

Notes on the study in general: It was not determined which antigens were specifically recognized by the peripheral T cells that had undergone clonal expansion.

The assay was immunoSEQ multiplex PCR, and TCRdb's table has in-frame clones only and misses some. The sample includes some 14,000 clones, 80% to 95% of them seen just once. The germline V gene has CDR1 SGHRS and CDR2 YFSETQ. V lost 0 bases and J 7 bases, leaving 8 bases between the germline ends. This CDR3 contains 12 residues. This receptor was obtained from an adult with an advanced solid tumor such as melanoma, head and neck, liver or kidney cancer. Sequenced here: CD4+ or CD8+ T cells sorted from blood, sampled in a trial of the OX40 agonist ivuxolimab. The chain couples TRBV5-1 to TRBJ2-7, with unresolved D. DNA of the CDR3: TGCGCCAGCAGCTTGGACGGCTGGGAGCAGTACTTC. Amino acids: CASSLDGWEQYF.